Detailed here is one T cell receptor (beta chain). The target antigen is unknown. Other DNA sequences in the sample encode the same CDR3. The record originates from a study of shared clonotypes between healthy human individuals. Study results and caveats: About 5% was the fraction of naive CD4 clonotypes found shared across a few donors.

Trimming stripped 1 base from V and 1 base from J, with 5 bases between. Germline V gives CDR1 SGHAT, CDR2 FQNNGV. This CDR3 spans 13 amino acids. The protocol was immunoSEQ multiplex PCR, while the TCRdb copy is restricted to in-frame clones and leaves out a portion. The sample shows about 2.4 million clones, approximately 92% of them seen only once. The rearrangement links TRBV11-2 to TRBJ2-7, with D unclear. Sequencing was done on a sample of naive CD4+ T cells sorted from blood. Subset in this sample: CD45RA+ positively selected. The receptor was derived from a man aged 18 to 35 in good health. The CDR3 loop reads CASSLGESYEQYF. The CDR3 nucleotides are TGTGCCAGCAGCTTAGGGGAATCCTACGAGCAGTACTTC.